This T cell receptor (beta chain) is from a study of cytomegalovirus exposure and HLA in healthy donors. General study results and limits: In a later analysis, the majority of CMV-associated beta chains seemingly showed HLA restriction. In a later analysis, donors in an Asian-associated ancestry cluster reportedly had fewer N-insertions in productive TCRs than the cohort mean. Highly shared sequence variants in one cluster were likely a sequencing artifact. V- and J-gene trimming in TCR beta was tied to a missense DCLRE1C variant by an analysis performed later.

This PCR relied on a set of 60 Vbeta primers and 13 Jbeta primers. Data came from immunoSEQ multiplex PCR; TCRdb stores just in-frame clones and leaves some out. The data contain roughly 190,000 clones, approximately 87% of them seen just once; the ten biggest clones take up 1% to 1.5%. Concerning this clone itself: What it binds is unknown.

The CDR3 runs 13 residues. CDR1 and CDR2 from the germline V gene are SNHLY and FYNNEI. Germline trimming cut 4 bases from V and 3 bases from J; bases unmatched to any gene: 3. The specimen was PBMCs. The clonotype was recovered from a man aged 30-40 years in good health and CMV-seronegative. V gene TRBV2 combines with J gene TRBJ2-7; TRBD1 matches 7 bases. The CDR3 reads CASSVQGHYEQYF. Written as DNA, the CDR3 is TGTGCCAGCAGTGTACAGGGGCACTACGAGCAGTACTTC.